The rows below give T cell receptor beta chains drawn from one sample of a study of tumor-infiltrating lymphocytes in oesophageal squamous cell carcinoma. TCRdb re-derived calls from the PCR reads in MiXCR, one entry per CDR3 protein. The data show some 21,000 distinct CDR3 sequences, around two fifths seen once. Material: esophageal tumor tissue. The source is a male donor with esophageal squamous cell carcinoma. Each CDR3 is given with its conserved first and last residue. A D gene is named only where the DNA matches it firmly. A clone size is listed for some rows: how often the clone was seen (once, few, many), or a class if it is expanded.

DNA,CDR3,D,size,V,J
TGTGCCAGCAGTTTTAGGGACAGGTGGCGGTACGAGCAGTACTTC,CASSFRDRWRYEQYF,TRBD1,many,TRBV28,TRBJ2-7
TGTGCCAGCAGCTCGGACAGGGGGAGGGGTCAAGAGACCCAGTACTTC,CASSSDRGRGQETQYF,TRBD1,many,TRBV5-8,TRBJ2-5
TGTGCCAGCAGCCCCTACTTCTTAGGTAATGAGCAGTACTTC,CASSPYFLGNEQYF,.,once,TRBV7-3,TRBJ2-4
TGTGCCAGCAGTTTAGAGACCCAGTACTTC,CASSLETQYF,.,.,TRBV28,TRBJ2-5
TGTGCCAGCAGCCCATTAGCGGGGACAGATACGCAGTATTTT,CASSPLAGTDTQYF,TRBD2,many,TRBV5-6,TRBJ2-3
TGTGCCAGCAGCTTGAGGGGTCGGGAGAACACTGAAGCTTTCTTT,CASSLRGRENTEAFF,.,many,TRBV7-3,TRBJ1-1
TGTGCCAGCAGAACAGGGGGCGCAGCCAATCAGCCCCAGCATTTT,CASRTGGAANQPQHF,TRBD1,.,TRBV12-3/TRBV12-4,TRBJ1-5
TGTGCCAGCAGTTTAGATTACGGGGGAAACTACGAGCAGTACTTC,CASSLDYGGNYEQYF,.,.,TRBV28,TRBJ2-7
TGCGCCAGCAGCTTGATGCAGGGTCAATCCTACGAGCAGTACTTC,CASSLMQGQSYEQYF,.,many,TRBV5-1,TRBJ2-7
TGTGCCAGCAGCCTGACCTGGGGACAGTCCCCCCCCAATGAGCAGTTCTTC,CASSLTWGQSPPNEQFF,TRBD1,many,TRBV6-1,TRBJ2-1
TGCGCCAGCAGCCAAGGCGCTACAGGACAGGGGTCCACCGGGGAGCTGTTTTTT,CASSQGATGQGSTGELFF,TRBD1,.,TRBV4-1,TRBJ2-2
TGTGCCAGCAGCTTAGGCCCTAGTAGGTACGAGCAGTACTTC,CASSLGPSRYEQYF,.,once,TRBV7-2,TRBJ2-7
TGTGCCATCAGTGAGTTTCACTCAGGGAACTATGGCTACACCTTC,CAISEFHSGNYGYTF,.,.,TRBV10-3,TRBJ1-2
TGTGCCAGCAGTTGGGGGACTAGCGGTGAGCAGTTCTTC,CASSWGTSGEQFF,TRBD2,.,TRBV28,TRBJ2-1
TGTGCCAGCAGGTCCGGGACTAGCGGGATCCAAGAGACCCAGTACTTC,CASRSGTSGIQETQYF,TRBD2,.,TRBV6-2/TRBV6-3,TRBJ2-5
TGTGCCAGCAGCCCACCTCGGCCAGGGGACACCTACGAGCAGTACTTC,CASSPPRPGDTYEQYF,.,.,TRBV12-3/TRBV12-4,TRBJ2-7
TGTGCCAGCAGGATTACAGATACGCAGTATTTT,CASRITDTQYF,.,.,TRBV7-2,TRBJ2-3
TGTGCCAGCAGTTACTCGCAACCCGGACGCTACAATGAGCAGTTCTTC,CASSYSQPGRYNEQFF,.,.,TRBV6-8,TRBJ2-1
TGTGCCAGCAGTGACCTAGTTAGCGGGGGTCGCACAGATACGCAGTATTTT,CASSDLVSGGRTDTQYF,TRBD2,.,TRBV6-1,TRBJ2-3
TGTGCCAGCAGTTCTTCCCTCCTAGCGGGAGCGCGGGAGACCCAGTACTTC,CASSSSLLAGARETQYF,TRBD2,.,TRBV28,TRBJ2-5
TGTGCCAGCAGCCCGACGGACAGGAATGAAAAACTGTTTTTT,CASSPTDRNEKLFF,TRBD1,many,TRBV7-9,TRBJ1-4
TGTGCCAGCAGCTTAGGGTGGGAGGGCCTCTACGAGCAGTACTTC,CASSLGWEGLYEQYF,TRBD2,once,TRBV7-2,TRBJ2-7
TGTGCCAGCAGGAGAGGGGACGTTCGAGAGCAGTACTTC,CASRRGDVREQYF,.,many,TRBV6-1,TRBJ2-7
TGTGCCAGCAGCTTAGTAAGCATGCTGCAGTACTTC,CASSLVSMLQYF,.,.,TRBV11-2,TRBJ2-5
TGTGCCATCAGATCCGGGACTAGCGGGGGCAACACAGATACGCAGTATTTT,CAIRSGTSGGNTDTQYF,TRBD2,.,TRBV10-3,TRBJ2-3
TGTGCCAGCAGCTTAGAGAGTGGACATTTCACAGATACGCAGTATTTT,CASSLESGHFTDTQYF,.,few,TRBV11-2,TRBJ2-3
TGTGCCAGCAGGGACCCTCGTGGCTACACCTTC,CASRDPRGYTF,.,.,TRBV28,TRBJ1-2
TGTGCCAGCAGCCCGGGACAGGCGAATGGCTACACCTTC,CASSPGQANGYTF,TRBD1,many,TRBV11-2,TRBJ1-2
TGTGCCAGCAGCCGAGGTCAGGGGACAGACACTGAAGCTTTCTTT,CASSRGQGTDTEAFF,TRBD1,.,TRBV5-3,TRBJ1-1
TGTGCCAGCAGCTCGCGCGGGACTAGCGGGTACGAGCAGTACTTC,CASSSRGTSGYEQYF,TRBD2,few,TRBV7-9,TRBJ2-7
TGTGCCAGCAGCTTAGAACAGATATACAATGAGCAGTTCTTC,CASSLEQIYNEQFF,.,.,TRBV7-2,TRBJ2-1
TGTGCCAGCAGCTTCGACGGCGGGACCCAGTACTTC,CASSFDGGTQYF,.,.,TRBV11-3,TRBJ2-5
TGTGCCAGCAGCTTAGGGCTTTTGGATGAGCAGTACTTC,CASSLGLLDEQYF,.,.,TRBV7-2,TRBJ2-7
TGTGCCAGCAGCTCAACGGAGGGCTACGAGCAGTACTTC,CASSSTEGYEQYF,.,few,TRBV7-9,TRBJ2-7
TGTGCCAGCAGCTTAGAACAGGGGGGTTACAATGAGCAGTTCTTC,CASSLEQGGYNEQFF,TRBD1,.,TRBV11-3,TRBJ2-1
TGTGCCAGCAGCCTAGGTTTTAGCGGGGGGGACAATGAGCAGTTCTTC,CASSLGFSGGDNEQFF,TRBD2,few,TRBV7-2,TRBJ2-1
TGTGCCAGCAGCCCGTACGGGGGAAACCTGAAGGATGAGCAGTTCTTC,CASSPYGGNLKDEQFF,.,.,TRBV7-2,TRBJ2-1
TGTGCCAGTAGTATAGGACCGAACACTGAAGCTTTCTTT,CASSIGPNTEAFF,.,many,TRBV19,TRBJ1-1
TGTGCCAGCAGTTTATTTAGGCGAATGGGAGGGCACCGTGAGCAGTTCTTC,CASSLFRRMGGHREQFF,TRBD2,many,TRBV27,TRBJ2-1
TGTGCCAGCAGCCCAGGTAGTTTCGTGTGGGAGACCCAGTACTTC,CASSPGSFVWETQYF,.,.,TRBV7-9,TRBJ2-5